Reported below is one TCR beta chain. Its antigen is as yet unknown. Here immunoSEQ multiplex PCR was the method, and the copy in TCRdb shows in-frame clones only, minus some. The repertoire holds 85,000 to 90,000 clones, around 90% seen once, with roughly 5.3% in the top ten. This sample stems from a study of T cell responses to AZD1222 COVID-19 vaccine. Broader study findings: The sample set comprised mostly white British donors with more females, and clonal diversity was possibly underestimated.

Germline loops: CDR1 MNHEY, CDR2 SMNVEV (reference sequence). This CDR3 has 16 residues. V was pared by 4 bases and J by 7 bases, with 23 bases between. The sample in question was peripheral blood, obtained 28 days after the second AZD1222 dose. This receptor was identified in an adult who received the AZD1222 COVID-19 vaccine. The chain is built from TRBV27 and TRBJ2-7, with a weak D call TRBD1 (7 bases). CDR3 coding DNA: TGTGCCAGCAGTTGGGCCAGGGGGGCGACCTCTGGGGAGCAGTACTTC. It translates to CASSWARGATSGEQYF.